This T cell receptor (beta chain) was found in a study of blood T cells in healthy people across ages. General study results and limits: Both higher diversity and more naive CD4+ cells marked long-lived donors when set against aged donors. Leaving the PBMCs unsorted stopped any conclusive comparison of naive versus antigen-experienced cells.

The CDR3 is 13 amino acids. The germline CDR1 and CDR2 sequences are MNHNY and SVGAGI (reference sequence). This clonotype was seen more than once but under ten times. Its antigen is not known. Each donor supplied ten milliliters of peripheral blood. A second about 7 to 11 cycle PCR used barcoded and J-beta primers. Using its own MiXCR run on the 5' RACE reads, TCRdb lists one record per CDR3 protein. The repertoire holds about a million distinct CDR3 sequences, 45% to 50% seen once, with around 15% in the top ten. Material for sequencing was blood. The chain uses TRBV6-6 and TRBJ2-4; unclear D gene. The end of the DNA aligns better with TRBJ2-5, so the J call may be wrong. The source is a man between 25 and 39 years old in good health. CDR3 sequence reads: CASSYSRWETQYF. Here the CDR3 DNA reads TGTGCCAGCAGTTACTCTCGGTGGGAGACCCAGTACTTC.